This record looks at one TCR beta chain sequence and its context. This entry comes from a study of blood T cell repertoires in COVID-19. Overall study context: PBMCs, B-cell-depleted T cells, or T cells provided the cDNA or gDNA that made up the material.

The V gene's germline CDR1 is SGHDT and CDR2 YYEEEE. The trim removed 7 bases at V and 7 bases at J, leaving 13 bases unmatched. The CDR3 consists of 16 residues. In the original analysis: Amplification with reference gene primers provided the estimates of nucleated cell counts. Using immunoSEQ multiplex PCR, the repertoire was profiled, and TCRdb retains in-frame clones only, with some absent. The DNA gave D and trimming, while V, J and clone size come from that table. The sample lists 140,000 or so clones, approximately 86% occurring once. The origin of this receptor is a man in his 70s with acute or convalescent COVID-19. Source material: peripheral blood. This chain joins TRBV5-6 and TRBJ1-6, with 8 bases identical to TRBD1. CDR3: CASRTLRGPQNSPLHF. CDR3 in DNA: TGTGCCAGCCGTACCCTCAGGGGGCCGCAAAATTCACCCCTCCACTTT.